This T cell receptor delta chain was observed in a study of gamma-delta T cells after stem cell transplantation. Trimming shortened V by 0 bases and J by 3 bases, and 13 bases separated the two germline ends. Per germline, CDR1 GEAIGNYY and CDR2 EKD. The CDR3 is made up of 15 amino acids. TCRdb re-called the RT-PCR reads with CATT. The sample carries some 1,300 delta-chain clones, around 4.9% recorded once. There are a few counts of this clone. TCRdb's listed protein matches a much larger clone and diverges from this DNA's translation at residue 10, likely through a read error; the protein shown comes from the DNA.

The V call is TRDV2, the J call TRDJ1; possible D gene TRDD3, 6 bases. This TCR was recovered from a human donor. It is not recorded whose cells these are; they may come from a transplant donor. The sample comprised gamma-delta T cells. CDR3 loop: CACDTVGGNSDKLIF. In nucleotides, the CDR3 is TGTGCCTGTGACACCGTTGGGGGTAACTCCGATAAACTCATCTTT.